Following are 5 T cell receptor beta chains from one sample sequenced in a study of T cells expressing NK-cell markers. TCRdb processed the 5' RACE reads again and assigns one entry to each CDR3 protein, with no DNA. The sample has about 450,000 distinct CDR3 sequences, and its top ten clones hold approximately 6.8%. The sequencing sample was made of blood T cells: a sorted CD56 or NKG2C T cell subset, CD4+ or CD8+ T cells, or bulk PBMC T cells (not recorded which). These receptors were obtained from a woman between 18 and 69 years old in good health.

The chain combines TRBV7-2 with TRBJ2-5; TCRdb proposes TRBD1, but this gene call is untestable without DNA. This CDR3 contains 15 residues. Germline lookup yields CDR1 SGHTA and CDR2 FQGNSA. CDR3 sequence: CASSSRDRAQETQYF.

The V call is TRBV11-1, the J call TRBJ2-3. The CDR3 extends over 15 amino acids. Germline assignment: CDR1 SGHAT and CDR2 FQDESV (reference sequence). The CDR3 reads CASRTPRPGTDTQYF.

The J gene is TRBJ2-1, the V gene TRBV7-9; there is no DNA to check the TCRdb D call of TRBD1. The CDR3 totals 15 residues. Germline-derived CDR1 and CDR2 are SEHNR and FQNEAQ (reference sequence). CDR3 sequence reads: CASQDRGSSYNEQFF. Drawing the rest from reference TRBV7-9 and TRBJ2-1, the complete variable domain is DTGVSQNPRHKITKRGQNVTFRCDPISEHNRLYWYRQTLGQGPEFLTYFQNEAQLEKSRLLSDRFSAERPKGSFSTLEIQRTEQGDSAMYLCASQDRGSSYNEQFFGPGTRLTVL.

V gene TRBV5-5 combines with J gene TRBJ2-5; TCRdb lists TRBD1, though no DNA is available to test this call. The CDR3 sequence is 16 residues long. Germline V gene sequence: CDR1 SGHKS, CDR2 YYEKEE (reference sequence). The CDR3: CASSFKRDSREETQYF.

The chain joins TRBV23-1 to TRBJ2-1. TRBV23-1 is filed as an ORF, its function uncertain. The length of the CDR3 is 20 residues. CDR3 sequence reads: CASSQSGYLVGKYSYNEQFF.